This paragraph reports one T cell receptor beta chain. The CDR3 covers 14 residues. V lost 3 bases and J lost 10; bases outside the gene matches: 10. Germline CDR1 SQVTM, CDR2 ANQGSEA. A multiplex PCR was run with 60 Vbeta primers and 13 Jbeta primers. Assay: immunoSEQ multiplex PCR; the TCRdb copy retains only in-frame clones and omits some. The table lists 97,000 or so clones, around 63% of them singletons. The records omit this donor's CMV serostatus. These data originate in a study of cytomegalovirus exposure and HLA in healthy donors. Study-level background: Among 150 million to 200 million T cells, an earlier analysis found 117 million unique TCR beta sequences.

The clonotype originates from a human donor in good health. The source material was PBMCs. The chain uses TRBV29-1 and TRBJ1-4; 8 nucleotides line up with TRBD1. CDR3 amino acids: CSVEVQGGSGKLFF. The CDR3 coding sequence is TGCAGCGTTGAGGTACAGGGGGGGTCAGGAAAACTGTTTTTT.